Below, 21 T cell receptor beta chains from the same sample are listed, as sequenced in a study of blood T cells in healthy people across ages. Together with a sample-barcoded 5' primer, a J-beta primer mix was included in a second PCR lasting roughly 6 to 12 cycles. TCRdb reprocessed the 5' RACE reads via MiXCR and lists one record per CDR3 protein. The sample includes 1.5 million to 2 million distinct CDR3 sequences, around half of them seen just once. The sequenced sample was blood. These receptors came from a woman between 40 and 55 years old in good health.

This clonotype is a singleton in its sample. This chain uses TRBV4-3 with TRBJ1-1; a weak D match, TRBD1 (5 bases). From germline, CDR1 is LGHNA and CDR2 YSLEER. This CDR3 spans 15 amino acids. V was trimmed by 0 bases and J by 0 bases, leaving 8 bases between them. The CDR3 loop reads CASSQEMTVNTEAFF. In DNA, the CDR3 is TGCGCCAGCAGCCAAGAAATGACAGTGAACACTGAAGCTTTCTTT.

This clonotype was counted between two and nine times. The chain combines TRBV7-2 with TRBJ2-7; D gene unclear. CDR1 is SGHTA, CDR2 FQGNSA, per germline. CDR3 length: 13 amino acids. The V and J ends lost 3 bases and 2 bases respectively, with 8 bases between them. The CDR3 coding sequence is TGTGCCAGCAGCTTGAACCTCGCCTACGAGCAGTACTTC. Translating it yields CASSLNLAYEQYF. The full variable domain, with the rest looked up from reference TRBV7-2 and TRBJ2-7, is GAGVSQSPSNKVTEKGKDVELRCDPISGHTALYWYRQSLGQGLEFLIYFQGNSAPDKSGLPSDRFSAERTGGSVSTLTIQRTQQEDSAVYLCASSLNLAYEQYFGPGTRLTVT.

V usage is TRBV10-3 and J usage is TRBJ2-1; possible D gene TRBD2, 6 bases. The CDR3 is made up of 16 amino acids. Germline values: CDR1 ENHRY, CDR2 SYGVKD. V shed 4 bases and J shed 7 bases, with 20 bases lying between them. For the CDR3, the DNA is TGTGCCATCAGTGGGGGGGATCAGATCTCCGGTAATGAGCAGTTCTTC. It yields the protein CAISGGDQISGNEQFF.

In its sample, this clonotype was seen a few times. This chain links TRBV27 with TRBJ2-3; D gene uncertain. V dropped 0 bases and J dropped 1 base, with 11 bases sitting between them. Germline loops: CDR1 MNHEY, CDR2 SMNVEV (reference sequence). This CDR3 region has 16 residues. The DNA for the CDR3 is TGTGCCAGCAGTTTATCTTTGGTCAGTCGCACAGATACGCAGTATTTT. This codes for CASSLSLVSRTDTQYF.

Only a few counts were recorded for this clonotype. V is TRBV25-1 and J is TRBJ2-7; tentatively, D is TRBD1 (6 bases). The CDR3 has 13 residues. Deletions cut 2 bases from V and 3 bases from J, with 8 bases between. Germline V gene data show CDR1 as MGHDK and CDR2 as SYGVNS. The CDR3 region is CASSEQGIYEQYF. The CDR3 DNA follows: TGTGCCAGCAGTGAACAGGGGATCTACGAGCAGTACTTC.

V is TRBV4-3 and J is TRBJ2-3; 7 positions agree with TRBD2. CDR1 is LGHNA and CDR2 is YSLEER in the germline V gene. The CDR3 contains 16 residues. With 3 bases clipped from V and 3 bases from J, the junction kept 9 bases outside the gene matches. CDR3 DNA sequence: TGCGCCAGCAGCCAGTTAGTCAGCGGGGAGACAGATACGCAGTATTTT. Translating gives CASSQLVSGETDTQYF.

The CDR3 DNA reads as TGCAGTGCTAGTTCGGGGATGAACGAGCAGTACTTC. It yields the protein CSASSGMNEQYF. The chain is built from TRBV20-1 and TRBJ2-7, with a tentative D call TRBD2 (5 bases). Looked up from germline, CDR1 is DFQATT and CDR2 is SNEGSKA (reference sequence). Trimming took 3 bases from V and 5 from J, leaving 11 bases between them. The CDR3 has 12 amino acids.

The rearrangement joins TRBV18 to TRBJ1-6, with D uncertain. The germline V and J ends were trimmed by 3 bases and 7 bases, with 13 bases remaining between them. The CDR3 runs to 15 residues. Germline CDR1 KGHSH, CDR2 LQKENI. CDR3 region: CASSPTDGGNSPLHF. The CDR3, as DNA: TGTGCCAGCTCACCCACCGACGGTGGGAATTCACCCCTCCACTTT. Variable domain in full (rest from reference TRBV18 and TRBJ1-6): NAGVMQNPRHLVRRRGQEARLRCSPMKGHSHVYWYRQLPEEGLKFMVYLQKENIIDESGMPKERFSAEFPKEGPSILRIQQVVRGDSAAYFCASSPTDGGNSPLHFGNGTRLTVT.

V usage is TRBV27 and J usage is TRBJ1-1; 10 bases fit TRBD1. Germline V gives CDR1 MNHEY, CDR2 SMNVEV (reference sequence). The length of the CDR3 is 17 residues. With 2 bases clipped from V and 1 base from J, the junction kept 7 bases outside the gene matches. The DNA for the CDR3 is TGTGCCAGCAGTTTAACCAGACAGGGGGCGAGGAACACTGAAGCTTTCTTT. Translating it yields CASSLTRQGARNTEAFF.

This chain links TRBV29-1 with TRBJ1-2; perhaps TRBD1 as D (5 bases). V was shortened by 2 bases and J by 4 bases, with 17 bases between the two germline ends. CDR3 size: 15 residues. The germline gives CDR1 SQVTM, CDR2 ANQGSEA. The CDR3 coding sequence is TGCAGCGTTGAATCAGGGAACGGTGGTGGCTATGGCTACACCTTC. Translated: CSVESGNGGGYGYTF.

This clonotype was observed a handful of times. The chain has TRBV20-1 and TRBJ1-2, with 7 bases matching TRBD1. This CDR3 has 12 residues. Germline loops: CDR1 DFQATT, CDR2 SNEGSKA (reference sequence). The J segment lost 5 bases and the V segment lost 6 bases, leaving 6 bases of the junction unmatched. The CDR3 nucleotides are TGCAGTGCATTGACAGGGCCTTATGGCTACACCTTC. Amino acids: CSALTGPYGYTF.

Regarding this clonotype: Germline and junction disagree at one end, which may indicate a read error. The gene calls are TRBV7-7 and TRBJ2-5, with 13 nucleotides matching TRBD2. CDR1 SSHAT and CDR2 FNYEAQ come from the germline V gene (reference sequence). This CDR3 contains 17 residues. The CDR3 DNA reads TGTGCTAGCAGCCCTCGACTAGCGGGGGGCACCCAAGAGACCCAGTACTTC. This gives the protein CASSPRLAGGTQETQYF.

V and J are TRBV5-6 and TRBJ2-3, with TRBD2 matching 11 bases. Germline values: CDR1 SGHDT, CDR2 YYEEEE. The CDR3 covers 18 residues. Trimming cost V 5 bases and J 0 bases; bases outside gene matches: 11. CDR3 in DNA: TGTGCCAGCAGTCATAGGCCGGGACTAGCGGTTAGCACAGATACGCAGTATTTT. It is translated as CASSHRPGLAVSTDTQYF. Supplemented by reference TRBV5-6 and TRBJ2-3, the full variable domain reads DAGVTQSPTHLIKTRGQQVTLRCSPKSGHDTVSWYQQALGQGPQFIFQYYEEEERQRGNFPDRFSGHQFPNYSSELNVNALLLGDSALYLCASSHRPGLAVSTDTQYFGPGTRLTVL.

V is TRBV7-9 and J is TRBJ2-3; 8 bases align to TRBD2. V trimming: 5 bases; J trimming: 1 base; junction bases outside the gene matches: 11. The CDR3 extends over 17 amino acids. Germline CDR1 is SEHNR and CDR2 is FQNEAQ (reference sequence). This CDR3 is CASSRRGLVLGTDTQYF. The CDR3 DNA reads as TGTGCCAGCAGCCGGAGGGGACTAGTTCTCGGCACAGATACGCAGTATTTT.

The chain recombines TRBV7-8 with TRBJ1-1; 9 positions match TRBD1. This CDR3 comprises 15 residues. V lost 3 bases, J lost 4 bases, and 6 bases stayed unmatched. Germline CDR1 and CDR2: SGHVS and FQNEAQ. The CDR3 here is CASSFRDRVSTEAFF. The CDR3 nucleotides read TGTGCCAGCAGCTTTAGGGACAGGGTGTCCACTGAAGCTTTCTTT.

V gene TRBV7-8 combines with J gene TRBJ2-7; maybe TRBD2 (5 bases). Near its end, the DNA agrees better with TRBJ2-5, so the J call may be wrong. This CDR3 is built from 15 residues. Germline V lookup: CDR1 SGHVS, CDR2 FQNEAQ. CDR3 protein: CASSSTGKERETQYF. Written as DNA, the CDR3 is TGTGCCAGCAGCTCTACCGGGAAGGAACGAGAGACCCAGTACTTC.

The CDR3 here is CSAHPTGGSYNEQFF. The CDR3 DNA sequence: TGCAGTGCTCACCCGACAGGGGGCTCGTACAATGAGCAGTTCTTC. The V gene is TRBV20-1, the J gene TRBJ2-1; 10 bases are shared with TRBD1. Per germline, CDR1 DFQATT and CDR2 SNEGSKA (reference sequence). After removal of 5 bases from V and 4 bases from J, the junction contained 8 bases not matched to a gene. The CDR3 extends over 15 amino acids.

The V gene is TRBV28, the J gene TRBJ1-1; D uncertain. The CDR3 runs to 14 residues. Between the trimmed V and J ends, which lost 6 bases and 1 base, there was a span of 12 bases. CDR1 and CDR2 (germline): MDHEN, SYDVKM. CDR3 DNA sequence: TGTGCCAGCAGCCTCATAATTCCGAACACTGAAGCTTTCTTT. This sequence encodes CASSLIIPNTEAFF.

This clonotype was recorded a few times. The gene calls are TRBV7-9 and TRBJ1-1; no clear D. V was shortened by 6 bases and J by 2 bases, with 10 bases between the two germline ends. The CDR3 totals 13 residues. Germline CDR1 reads SEHNR; CDR2 reads FQNEAQ (reference sequence). The CDR3 loop reads CASSLHVNTEAFF. CDR3 nucleotides: TGTGCCAGCAGTCTTCACGTAAACACTGAAGCTTTCTTT.

This clonotype was counted only a few times. The J gene is TRBJ1-2, the V gene TRBV12-5, with D possibly matching TRBD1 (5 bases). Germline CDR1 reads LGHNT; CDR2 reads FRNRAP. V lost 0 bases and J lost 4, with 15 bases in between. The CDR3 runs 16 residues. CDR3 sequence (DNA): TGTGCTAGTGGTTTGGTAGGGGAGTACGCGACCTATGGCTACACCTTC. Translating gives CASGLVGEYATYGYTF.

The chain joins TRBV20-1 to TRBJ2-3; D is undetermined. Trimming took 6 bases from V and 3 from J, leaving 13 bases between them. Germline lookup yields CDR1 DFQATT and CDR2 SNEGSKA (reference sequence). CDR3 size: 13 residues. The CDR3 nucleotides are TGCAGTGCCATCCACGCCCAGACAGATACGCAGTATTTT. Encoded protein: CSAIHAQTDTQYF.